This passage covers 17 T cell receptor beta chains from one sample sequenced in a study of blood T cells in healthy people across ages (dated by TCRdb to between 2014 and 2017). The library was built by means of 5' RACE. The sample was run on an Illumina HiSeq 2500. A second PCR of roughly 7 to 12 cycles was run with a J-beta primer mix and a sample-barcoded 5' primer. Through fastp at Q25 and MiXCR, TCRdb rebuilt clones from the public reads, retaining in-frame beta chains. Every CDR3 protein is listed once, alongside the most common genes and DNA of its rows. This sample has about 1.5 million distinct CDR3 sequences in its table, and around 40% of those were observed once. The ten largest make up approximately 4.1% of the sample. Input material: blood. Receptor source: a woman between 18 and 29 years old in good health.

This clonotype was picked up one time. V and J are TRBV30 and TRBJ1-4, with 9 bases identical to TRBD1. The CDR3 is 14 residues long. The germline gives CDR1 GTSNPN, CDR2 SVGIG (reference sequence). The V and J ends lost 2 bases and 6 bases, in that order; junction bases with no gene match: 4. In nucleotides, the CDR3 is TGTGCCTGGAGTTTCGGGACAGGGTATGAAAAACTGTTTTTT. This translates into CAWSFGTGYEKLFF.

The V gene is TRBV5-1, the J gene TRBJ1-6; D unclear. V was cut by 5 bases and J by 5 bases, with 8 bases left in between. This CDR3 has 13 amino acids. Germline values: CDR1 SGHRS, CDR2 YFSETQ. The CDR3 reads CASRKAHNSPLHF. In nucleotides, the CDR3 is TGCGCCAGCAGAAAGGCCCATAATTCACCCCTCCACTTT. The full variable domain, completed using reference TRBV5-1 and TRBJ1-6, is KAGVTQTPRYLIKTRGQQVTLSCSPISGHRSVSWYQQTPGQGLQFLFEYFSETQRNKGNFPGRFSGRQFSNSRSEMNVSTLELGDSALYLCASRKAHNSPLHFGNGTRLTVT.

The chain is built from TRBV11-2 and TRBJ1-4; D gene ambiguous. V was cut by 2 bases and J by 10 bases, with 8 bases left in between. This CDR3 is built from 12 residues. The germline V gene encodes CDR1 SGHAT and CDR2 FQNNGV. CDR3 nucleotides: TGTGCCAGCAGCTTATTGTCTGGAAAACTGTTTTTT. Translating gives CASSLLSGKLFF.

This clonotype was seen a handful of times. The chain links TRBV7-2 to TRBJ2-3; weak D call: TRBD2 (6 bases). V lost 5 bases and J 7 bases, leaving 19 bases between the germline ends. Germline assignment: CDR1 SGHTA and CDR2 FQGNSA. There are 15 residues in the CDR3. CDR3 protein: CASSKAGGSVNTQYF. The CDR3 DNA reads TGTGCCAGCAGCAAAGCCGGGGGTAGTGTTAATACGCAGTATTTT.

Ten or more counts support this clonotype. CDR3 sequence: CASSAGVQETQYF. The DNA of the CDR3 is TGTGCCAGCAGTGCGGGGGTCCAAGAGACCCAGTACTTC. This sequence joins TRBV6-1 and TRBJ2-5; D may be TRBD2 (6 bases). The V end lost 4 bases, the J end lost 1 base, and 7 bases lay between the germline ends. Germline CDR1 is MNHNS and CDR2 is SASEGT. The length of the CDR3 is 13 residues.

The chain couples TRBV20-1 to TRBJ2-2, with unresolved D. The V gene's germline CDR1 is DFQATT and CDR2 SNEGSKA (reference sequence). The CDR3 length is 13 residues. V lost 1 base and J lost 5, with 8 bases in between. The DNA of the CDR3 is TGCAGTGCTAGAGGCCCGTCAACCGGGGAGCTGTTTTTT. Translated, it gives CSARGPSTGELFF.

This CDR3 reads CSAALGASNTEAFF. CDR3 coding DNA: TGCAGTGCTGCCCTGGGGGCGTCGAACACTGAAGCTTTCTTT. The chain combines TRBV20-1 with TRBJ1-1, with a tentative D call TRBD1 (6 bases). In germline, CDR1 is DFQATT, CDR2 SNEGSKA (reference sequence). With 5 bases removed from V and 1 base from J, the gap between germline ends came to 14 bases. The CDR3 loop spans 14 amino acids.

This rearrangement joins TRBV7-3 to TRBJ2-1; D might be TRBD1 or TRBD2, each matching 5 bases. V lost 5 bases, J lost 8 bases, and 19 bases lay in between. Germline CDR1 and CDR2: SGHTA and FQGTGA. The CDR3 covers 15 residues. The CDR3 DNA follows: TGTGCCAGCAGCCCGGGACCAGTGAAGTTCTATGAGCAGTTCTTC. It is translated as CASSPGPVKFYEQFF.

V is TRBV18 and J is TRBJ2-6; 9 bases align to TRBD1. The length of the CDR3 is 16 residues. The J segment lost 4 bases and the V segment lost 5 bases, leaving 6 bases of the junction unmatched. Germline CDR1 and CDR2: KGHSH and LQKENI. CDR3: CASSTTGGYGANVLTF. In DNA, the CDR3 is TGTGCCAGCTCAACGACAGGGGGTTACGGGGCCAACGTCCTGACTTTC.

On this clonotype itself: Just one base apart from a much larger clone, this may be a read error. The CDR3 sequence: CASSRKLGDTQYF. The CDR3 DNA is TGTGCCAGCAGTCGAAAGTTGGGGGATACGCAGTATTTT. The chain is built from TRBV12-3 or TRBV12-4 and TRBJ2-3; D remains unclear. V shed 5 bases and J shed 6 bases, with 12 bases lying between them. This CDR3 is 13 amino acids long.

With regard to this clonotype: A much bigger clone sits one base away, suggesting this may be a read error. The rearrangement links TRBV2 to TRBJ2-1, with TRBD2 as a possible D gene (5 bases). The CDR3 length is 16 residues. Germline V gene lookup returns CDR1 SNHLY and CDR2 FYNNEI. V lost 6 bases, J lost 13 bases, and 28 bases lay in between. CDR3 protein: CASRNANGRFGETQFF. Written as DNA, the CDR3 is TGTGCCAGCAGGAACGCCAACGGACGCTTCGGGGAGACCCAGTTCTTC.

V is TRBV2 and J is TRBJ1-5; D perhaps matches TRBD1 (6 bases). The germline CDR1 and CDR2 sequences are SNHLY and FYNNEI. With 6 bases removed from V and 5 bases from J, the gap between germline ends came to 14 bases. The CDR3 has 14 residues. The CDR3 protein is CASRQGPRDQPQHF. In DNA form, the CDR3 reads TGTGCCAGCAGACAGGGTCCCCGCGATCAGCCCCAGCATTTT.

There are a few counts of this clonotype. This chain links TRBV6-2 or TRBV6-3 with TRBJ1-1; 9 nucleotides line up with TRBD1. The CDR3 spans 14 residues. Looked up from germline, CDR1 is MNHEY and CDR2 is SVGEGT. Unmatched junction bases numbered 6, after V lost 6 bases and J lost 4 bases. The CDR3 DNA follows: TGTGCCAGCAGACCGACAGGGGGTCTCACTGAAGCTTTCTTT. Its translation is CASRPTGGLTEAFF.

The chain couples TRBV20-1 to TRBJ1-2; a possible D gene is TRBD1 (5 bases). The CDR3 runs to 12 residues. Trimming removed 1 base at V and 4 bases at J, with 7 bases between. Germline V CDR1 and CDR2: DFQATT, SNEGSKA (reference sequence). CDR3 DNA sequence: TGCAGTGCTAGAGGGCAGGGCTATGGCTACACCTTC. The encoded protein is CSARGQGYGYTF.

The chain carries TRBV4-3 and TRBJ1-4; the D gene is possibly TRBD1 (6 bases). This CDR3 contains 14 residues. The ends were cut back, 1 base at V and 12 bases at J, with 15 bases in the middle. Germline V lookup: CDR1 LGHNA, CDR2 YSLEER. In nucleotides, the CDR3 is TGCGCCAGCAGCCAAGTCTTCAGGGGAGGGGAACTGTTTTTT. Translating gives CASSQVFRGGELFF.

Only one count was recorded for this clonotype. A much larger clone differs from this one at a single base, so this may be a read error. The rearrangement uses TRBV7-9 and TRBJ2-7; TRBD2 is a possible D gene (5 bases). Germline V gene data show CDR1 as SEHNR and CDR2 as FQNEAQ (reference sequence). The CDR3 contains 15 residues. Trimming removed 7 bases at V and 0 bases at J, with 16 bases between. The CDR3 nucleotides read TGTGCCAGCAACTCCGAGACGGGGATCTCCTACGAGCAGTACTTC. Its translation: CASNSETGISYEQYF.

Note on this clonotype: One end of the junction varies from germline; a read error may be responsible. The chain combines TRBV4-1 with TRBJ1-5; no firm D call. The CDR3 runs 15 residues. Germline V gene sequence: CDR1 MGHRA, CDR2 YSYEKL. Here the CDR3 reads CASSQDSGIVEPLHF. The CDR3 DNA follows: TGCGCCAGCAGCCAAGACAGTGGGATTGTGGAGCCCCTGCATTTT.